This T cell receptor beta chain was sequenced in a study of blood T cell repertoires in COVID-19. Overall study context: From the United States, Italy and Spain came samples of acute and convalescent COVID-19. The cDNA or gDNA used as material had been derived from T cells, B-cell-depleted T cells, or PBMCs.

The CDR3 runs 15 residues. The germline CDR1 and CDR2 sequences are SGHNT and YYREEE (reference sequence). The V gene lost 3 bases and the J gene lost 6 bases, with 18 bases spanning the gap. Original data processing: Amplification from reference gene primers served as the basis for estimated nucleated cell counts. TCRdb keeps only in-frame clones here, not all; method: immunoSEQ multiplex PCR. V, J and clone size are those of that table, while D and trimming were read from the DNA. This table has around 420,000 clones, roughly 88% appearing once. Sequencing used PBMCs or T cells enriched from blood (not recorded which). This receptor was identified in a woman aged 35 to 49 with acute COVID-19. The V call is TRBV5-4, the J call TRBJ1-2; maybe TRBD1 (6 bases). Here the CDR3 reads CASSSPWGGEDGYTF. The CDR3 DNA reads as TGTGCCAGCAGCTCGCCTTGGGGGGGCGAGGATGGCTACACCTTC.